A single sample is the source of the 28 T cell receptor beta chains below, sequenced in a study of cytomegalovirus exposure and HLA in healthy donors. Amplification used 60 Vbeta primers and 13 Jbeta primers. Clones were read by immunoSEQ multiplex PCR, and TCRdb kept only the in-frame ones, dropping some. This table holds about 130,000 clones, roughly 18% found once. Sequenced material: PBMCs. The receptors come from a female donor in good health and CMV-seropositive.

This clone turned up a few times. The chain uses TRBV19 and TRBJ1-1; D possibly corresponds to TRBD1 (6 bases). Germline CDR1 reads LNHDA; CDR2 reads SQIVND (reference sequence). Trimming took 6 bases from V and 4 from J, leaving 15 bases between them. This CDR3 has 14 residues. The CDR3 DNA reads as TGTGCCAGTAGCGAACGGGGAGGGGGCACTGAAGCTTTCTTT. It encodes CASSERGGGTEAFF. Combining the CDR3 with reference TRBV19 and TRBJ1-1 gives the whole variable domain DGGITQSPKYLFRKEGQNVTLSCEQNLNHDAMYWYRQDPGQGLRLIYYSQIVNDFQKGDIAEGYSVSREKKESFPLTVTSAQKNPTAFYLCASSERGGGTEAFFGQGTRLTVV.

This CDR3 reads CASSLEGSGGISFF. CDR3 DNA: TGCGCCAGCAGCTTGGAGGGTAGCGGGGGAATCTCCTTCTTC. The chain uses TRBV5-1 and TRBJ2-1; 9 bases are a match to TRBD2. CDR3 length: 14 amino acids. V lost 0 bases and J lost 16; bases outside the gene matches: 11. Germline CDR1 and CDR2: SGHRS and YFSETQ.

This clone appeared a few times. The J gene is TRBJ2-7, the V gene TRBV7-9; D is unclear. The CDR3 loop spans 13 amino acids. In germline, CDR1 is SEHNR, CDR2 FQNEAQ (reference sequence). The ends were cut back, 1 base at V and 4 bases at J, with 8 bases in the middle. Here the CDR3 reads CASSLVHGYEQYF. The CDR3 DNA follows: TGTGCCAGCAGCTTAGTACATGGTTACGAGCAGTACTTC.

This clone has only a few counts. This sequence joins TRBV29-1 and TRBJ1-5; a weak D match, TRBD1 (6 bases). The CDR3 is made up of 14 amino acids. Germline-derived CDR1 and CDR2 are SQVTM and ANQGSEA. V dropped 4 bases and J dropped 3 bases, with 13 bases sitting between them. The DNA for the CDR3 is TGCAGCGTTGTTCTGGACAGCCTCAATCAGCCCCAGCATTTT. Its protein product is CSVVLDSLNQPQHF.

This clone was seen more than once but under ten times. The chain joins TRBV19 to TRBJ1-2, with TRBD1 matching over 9 bases. The CDR3 totals 15 residues. The ends lost 5 bases at V and 6 bases at J; junction bases unmatched: 10. CDR1 and CDR2 (germline): LNHDA, SQIVND (reference sequence). The CDR3: CASSDTGTGSDGYTF. In DNA, the CDR3 is TGTGCCAGTAGTGACACCGGGACAGGGTCTGATGGCTACACCTTC.

V is TRBV11-2 and J is TRBJ1-6, with 7 bases aligning to TRBD1. There are 14 residues in the CDR3. V lost 2 bases to trimming and J lost 10 bases; unmatched junction nucleotides: 5. In germline, CDR1 is SGHAT, CDR2 FQNNGV. CDR3 DNA: TGTGCCAGCAGCTTATCAGGGGGTGGATCACCCCTCCACTTT. Amino acid sequence: CASSLSGGGSPLHF.

The gene calls are TRBV13 and TRBJ2-7; maybe TRBD2 (5 bases). Germline CDR1 is PRHDT and CDR2 is FYEKMQ (reference sequence). The CDR3 length is 12 residues. V gave up 4 bases and J gave up 6 bases, with 10 bases separating them. The CDR3 nucleotides are TGTGCCAGCAGCTCGCGGGCTTCCGAGCAGTACTTC. Protein sequence: CASSSRASEQYF.

The rearrangement uses TRBV18 and TRBJ2-4; D may be TRBD1 (5 bases). The CDR3 contains 14 residues. Germline values: CDR1 KGHSH, CDR2 LQKENI. V lost 0 bases, J lost 4 bases, and 7 bases lay in between. The CDR3 DNA reads as TGTGCCAGCTCACCACCGACAGAGAAAAACATTCAGTACTTC. This gives the protein CASSPPTEKNIQYF.

The V gene is TRBV30, the J gene TRBJ1-1; TRBD1 aligns across 7 bases. Germline assignment: CDR1 GTSNPN and CDR2 SVGIG (reference sequence). The CDR3 has 13 amino acids. Unmatched junction bases numbered 7, after V lost 6 bases and J lost 3 bases. Here the CDR3 reads CACRTGTYTEAFF. In DNA form, the CDR3 reads TGTGCCTGCCGGACAGGAACCTACACTGAAGCTTTCTTT.

This clone was counted only a few times. The chain uses TRBV4-1 and TRBJ2-2; TRBD2 matches 10 bases. CDR3 length equals 18 residues. CDR1 is MGHRA, CDR2 YSYEKL, per germline. The ends lost 6 bases at V and 4 bases at J; junction bases unmatched: 14. The CDR3 spells CASRQRASGSPSTGELFF. The CDR3 DNA sequence: TGCGCCAGCAGACAAAGGGCTAGCGGGAGCCCCAGCACCGGGGAGCTGTTTTTT.

A few counts support this clone. This chain links TRBV5-1 with TRBJ2-7; a weak D match, TRBD1 (5 bases). CDR1 SGHRS and CDR2 YFSETQ come from the germline V gene. This CDR3 is built from 14 residues. V was clipped by 4 bases and J by 0 bases, with 11 bases between them. This chain's CDR3 is CASSQTTGSYEQYF. In DNA form, the CDR3 reads TGCGCCAGCAGCCAAACCACAGGCTCCTACGAGCAGTACTTC.

The chain couples TRBV7-2 to TRBJ2-1, with a tentative D call TRBD2 (5 bases). The V gene lost 2 bases and the J gene lost 12 bases, with 11 bases spanning the gap. Germline loops: CDR1 SGHTA, CDR2 FQGNSA. CDR3 size: 12 residues. The CDR3 sequence is CASSLHREGQFF. CDR3 coding DNA: TGTGCCAGCAGCTTACATCGGGAAGGGCAGTTCTTC.

V gene TRBV18 combines with J gene TRBJ2-2; D gene uncertain. This CDR3 region has 13 residues. CDR1 is KGHSH, CDR2 LQKENI, per germline. The germline V and J ends were trimmed by 0 bases and 6 bases, with 5 bases remaining between them. CDR3 protein: CASSPPVSGELFF. The CDR3, as DNA: TGTGCCAGCTCACCACCCGTTTCCGGGGAGCTGTTTTTT.

CDR3 sequence: CASSLSGANYGYTF. CDR3 DNA sequence: TGTGCCAGCAGTCTCTCGGGTGCTAACTATGGCTACACCTTC. The chain has TRBV7-9 and TRBJ1-2, with D hard to call. From germline, CDR1 is SEHNR and CDR2 FQNEAQ (reference sequence). Deletions cut 6 bases from V and 0 bases from J, with 11 bases between. This CDR3 has 14 amino acids.

J is TRBJ2-7 and V is TRBV30, with D possibly matching TRBD1 (6 bases). The germline V gene has CDR1 GTSNPN and CDR2 SVGIG (reference sequence). The CDR3 runs to 14 residues. V lost 1 base and J 6 bases, leaving 16 bases between the germline ends. CDR3 in DNA: TGTGCCTGGAGTGCGACAGGTTCCTCCCGCGAGCAGTACTTC. This codes for CAWSATGSSREQYF.

This clone was seen a handful of times. V is TRBV6-6 and J is TRBJ2-1; 8 bases match TRBD1. The V segment lost 2 bases and the J segment 5 bases; nucleotides outside the gene matches: 5. CDR3 size: 15 residues. CDR1 is MNHNY, CDR2 SVGAGI, per germline (reference sequence). The CDR3 is CASSYDRGTNNEQFF. The DNA of the CDR3 is TGTGCCAGCAGTTACGACAGGGGCACCAACAATGAGCAGTTCTTC.

A word on this clone: An end of the junction does not agree with germline; a read error may underlie this. The J gene is TRBJ2-2, the V gene TRBV5-1, with 14 bases lining up with TRBD2. The CDR3 spans 14 residues. Germline V gene data show CDR1 as SGHRS and CDR2 as YFSETQ. The CDR3 sequence: CASSPTGTSGGLFF. The CDR3 region has the DNA TGCGCCAGCAGCCCAACCGGGACTAGCGGGGGGCTGTTTTTT.

This clone was recorded a few times. The chain combines TRBV4-3 with TRBJ1-6; TRBD1 matches 11 bases. The CDR3 totals 15 residues. The trim removed 4 bases at V and 10 bases at J, leaving 6 bases unmatched. Germline CDR1 reads LGHNA; CDR2 reads YSLEER. CDR3 sequence: CASSPGQGAGSPLHF. For the CDR3, the DNA is TGCGCCAGCAGCCCCGGACAGGGGGCGGGATCACCCCTCCACTTT.

This clone occurred a few times. This sequence joins TRBV5-6 and TRBJ1-1, with D unresolved. The CDR3 has 13 amino acids. Trimming cost V 0 bases and J 7 bases, with 10 bases left between them. Germline V lookup: CDR1 SGHDT, CDR2 YYEEEE. CDR3 in DNA: TGTGCCAGCAGCTTGGTCCGAGGTTATGAAGCTTTCTTT. Translating it yields CASSLVRGYEAFF.

The J gene is TRBJ2-1, the V gene TRBV5-4; TRBD2 matches at 16 bases. CDR3 length: 16 residues. V lost 4 bases to trimming and J lost 9 bases; unmatched junction nucleotides: 7. Germline values: CDR1 SGHNT, CDR2 YYREEE (reference sequence). CDR3 sequence reads: CASSPGLAGGHPEQFF. The CDR3 bases are TGTGCCAGCAGCCCGGGACTAGCGGGAGGGCACCCTGAGCAGTTCTTC.

There are a few counts of this clone. The V and J genes are TRBV27 and TRBJ2-7; possibly TRBD2 for D (6 bases). V lost 6 bases and J lost 2, with 20 bases in between. Germline CDR1 is MNHEY and CDR2 is SMNVEV (reference sequence). The CDR3 spans 16 residues. CDR3 sequence: CASSLNRPGLTYEQYF. Written as DNA, the CDR3 is TGTGCCAGCAGCCTAAACCGTCCGGGACTCACCTACGAGCAGTACTTC.

The chain recombines TRBV10-3 with TRBJ1-2; 9 nucleotides match TRBD1. Per germline, CDR1 ENHRY and CDR2 SYGVKD. This CDR3 has 15 residues. Trimming took 9 bases from V and 4 from J; bases not matched to a gene: 12. The CDR3: CAIAGTGTFGYGYTF. DNA for the CDR3: TGTGCCATTGCCGGGACAGGGACCTTCGGCTATGGCTACACCTTC.

The chain recombines TRBV19 with TRBJ2-1, with D maybe TRBD2 (6 bases). Per germline, CDR1 LNHDA and CDR2 SQIVND (reference sequence). This CDR3 has 15 amino acids. The ends were cut back, 3 bases at V and 6 bases at J, with 15 bases in the middle. In nucleotides, the CDR3 is TGTGCCAGTAGTATGGGGCGGGACTGGTCCAATGAGCAGTTCTTC. Protein sequence: CASSMGRDWSNEQFF.

This clone was detected only a few times. The rearrangement links TRBV27 to TRBJ1-3, with a tentative D call TRBD1 (6 bases). V was cut by 3 bases and J by 2 bases, with 8 bases left in between. CDR3 length: 14 amino acids. Germline V CDR1 and CDR2: MNHEY, SMNVEV (reference sequence). The CDR3 DNA reads as TGTGCCAGCAGTTTGGACAGCGCTGGAAACACCATATATTTT. This gives the protein CASSLDSAGNTIYF.

The chain is built from TRBV12-5 and TRBJ2-2, with a possible D match to TRBD2 (6 bases). The germline V gene has CDR1 LGHNT and CDR2 FRNRAP. The CDR3 consists of 15 residues. V gave up 0 bases and J gave up 8 bases, with 13 bases separating them. The CDR3 coding sequence is TGTGCTAGTGGTTTGGTCCTAGCGAGTGTGGGGGAGCTGTTTTTT. This codes for CASGLVLASVGELFF.

This clone occurred a few times. The chain employs TRBV30 and TRBJ2-5; 7 bases map to TRBD1. This CDR3 is built from 14 residues. V shed 4 bases, J shed 1 base, and the junction held 6 bases outside the gene matches. CDR1 is GTSNPN, CDR2 SVGIG, per germline (reference sequence). The CDR3 nucleotides are TGTGCCTGGAACCGGGACAGCTTCCAAGAGACCCAGTACTTC. The encoded protein is CAWNRDSFQETQYF.

This chain uses TRBV9 with TRBJ2-3; 10 bases match TRBD1. J gave up 4 bases and V 3 bases, and 11 bases lay outside the gene matches. CDR1 and CDR2 from the germline V gene are SGDLS and YYNGEE. This CDR3 is built from 17 residues. CDR3 nucleotide sequence: TGTGCCAGCAGCGGCCGGGACAGGGGATTATACGCAGATACGCAGTATTTT. It is translated as CASSGRDRGLYADTQYF.

The chain couples TRBV25-1 to TRBJ2-3; 10 nucleotides align to TRBD2. There are 15 residues in the CDR3. Germline lookup yields CDR1 MGHDK and CDR2 SYGVNS. The V segment lost 4 bases and the J segment 7 bases; nucleotides outside the gene matches: 8. CDR3 sequence: CASSGTSGGGYTQYF. In DNA form, the CDR3 reads TGTGCCAGCAGTGGGACTAGCGGAGGAGGATATACGCAGTATTTT.